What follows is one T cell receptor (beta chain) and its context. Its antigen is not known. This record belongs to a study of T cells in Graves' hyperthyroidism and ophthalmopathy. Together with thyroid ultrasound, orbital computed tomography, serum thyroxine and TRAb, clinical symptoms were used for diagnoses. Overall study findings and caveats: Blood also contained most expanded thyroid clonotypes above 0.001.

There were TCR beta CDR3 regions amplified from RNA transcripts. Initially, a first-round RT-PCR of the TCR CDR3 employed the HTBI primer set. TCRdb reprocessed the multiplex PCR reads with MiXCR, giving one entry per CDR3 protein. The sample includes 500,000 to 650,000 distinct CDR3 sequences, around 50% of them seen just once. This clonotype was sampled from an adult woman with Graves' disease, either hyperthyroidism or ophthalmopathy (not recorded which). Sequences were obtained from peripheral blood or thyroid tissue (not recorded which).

The CDR3 DNA reads as TGTGCCAGCAGCCACCGGGACAGGGGGCGGAGAGAGACCCAGTACTTC. Translated, it gives CASSHRDRGRRETQYF. V is TRBV7-9 and J is TRBJ2-5; TRBD1 aligns across 12 bases. Germline assignment: CDR1 SEHNR and CDR2 FQNEAQ (reference sequence). V dropped 5 bases and J dropped 4; count of bases not matched to a gene: 8. The CDR3 is 16 amino acids.